This T cell receptor (beta chain) was found in a study of cytomegalovirus exposure and HLA in healthy donors. V lost 2 bases and J lost 3, with 13 bases in between. Per germline, CDR1 SGHTA and CDR2 FQGNSA. This CDR3 has 15 amino acids. Study-wide results and limits: Reports indicate that TCR beta sequences accurately predicted the HLA-A and HLA-B alleles of most subjects.

Of note for this clone: Its antigen is currently unknown.

The PCR had 60 Vbeta and 13 Jbeta primers. Assay used: immunoSEQ multiplex PCR; TCRdb lists only in-frame clones, some missing. This table holds roughly 150,000 clones, approximately 80% found once. This sequence originates from a woman in her thirties or forties in good health and CMV-seronegative. Sequenced input: PBMCs. The chain links TRBV7-2 to TRBJ1-1; D gene unclear. The CDR3 is CASSLNPVGDTEAFF. The CDR3 DNA is TGTGCCAGCAGCTTAAATCCGGTGGGAGACACTGAAGCTTTCTTT. The variable domain in full, completed from reference TRBV7-2 and TRBJ1-1, reads GAGVSQSPSNKVTEKGKDVELRCDPISGHTALYWYRQSLGQGLEFLIYFQGNSAPDKSGLPSDRFSAERTGGSVSTLTIQRTQQEDSAVYLCASSLNPVGDTEAFFGQGTRLTVV.